The 23 T cell receptor beta chains in this list originate from one sample, sequenced in a study of cytomegalovirus exposure and HLA in healthy donors (dated 2017 in TCRdb). The method behind the library was the immunoSEQ multiplex PCR assay. The multiplex PCR relied on a mix of 60 forward primers for TCR Vbeta segments and 13 reverse primers for TCR Jbeta segments. Imported from immuneACCESS, the table was reduced by TCRdb to in-frame sequences with V and J called. These copies leave out some clones; in studies compared against another copy, an unresolved V gene accounts for under half, and the cause of the remainder is not known. The sample data list about 170,000 clones, and just over 75% of these were observed just once. The ten largest clones represent 1.4% to 1.5% of the sample. The sequencing input was PBMCs. The source of these receptors is a woman under 40 in good health and CMV-seropositive.

This clone was observed a few times. The gene calls are TRBV10-3 and TRBJ2-3; the match to TRBD1 covers 7 bases. V dropped 2 bases and J dropped 0; count of bases not matched to a gene: 14. Germline CDR1 reads ENHRY; CDR2 reads SYGVKD. This CDR3 has 19 residues. As DNA, the CDR3 is TGTGCCATCAGTGAGCCCCGGGTACAGGGGACGACTAGCACAGATACGCAGTATTTT. This translates into CAISEPRVQGTTSTDTQYF.

In this sample, this clone turned up a few times. J is TRBJ2-7 and V is TRBV11-2; no firm D call. Germline lookup yields CDR1 SGHAT and CDR2 FQNNGV. The CDR3 sequence is 13 residues long. The germline V and J ends were trimmed by 6 bases and 0 bases, with 9 bases remaining between them. The CDR3 loop is CASSSLSSYEQYF. The CDR3 bases are TGTGCCAGCAGTTCGCTGAGCTCCTACGAGCAGTACTTC.

The J gene is TRBJ2-2, the V gene TRBV23-1; 7 bases agree with TRBD1. TRBV23-1 is labeled an ORF, and its function is uncertain. V lost 0 bases, J lost 0 bases, and 10 bases stayed unmatched. The CDR3 is 19 residues long. The CDR3 DNA is TGCGCCAGCAGTCAATCGGTCCCCAGGGGGAAGACGAACACCGGGGAGCTGTTTTTT. Its translation is CASSQSVPRGKTNTGELFF.

This clone was recorded only once. V is TRBV28 and J is TRBJ1-2; D is undetermined. With 8 bases removed from V and 4 bases from J, the gap between germline ends came to 14 bases. CDR1 is MDHEN and CDR2 is SYDVKM in the germline V gene. The CDR3 sequence is 13 residues long. The CDR3: CASYEPGSYGYTF. CDR3 nucleotide sequence: TGTGCCAGCTACGAACCGGGATCCTATGGCTACACCTTC.

Only one count was recorded for this clone. This chain joins TRBV6-4 and TRBJ2-1; maybe TRBD1 (6 bases). V dropped 6 bases and J dropped 6 bases, with 12 bases sitting between them. The CDR3 has 13 amino acids. Per the germline V gene, CDR1 is MRHNA and CDR2 is SNTAGT. In DNA, the CDR3 is TGTGCCAGCAGCCAACAGGGATTCAATGAGCAGTTCTTC. Its protein product is CASSQQGFNEQFF.

Details on this clone: The same CDR3 arises from other DNA sequences in this sample as well. This sequence joins TRBV7-2 and TRBJ1-1, with 8 bases fitting TRBD1. The ends lost 3 bases at V and 1 base at J; junction bases unmatched: 1. CDR1 and CDR2 (germline): SGHTA, FQGNSA. This CDR3 comprises 14 residues. CDR3 bases: TGTGCCAGCAGCTTTGGACAGGGGAACACTGAAGCTTTCTTT. Translation gives CASSFGQGNTEAFF.

This chain links TRBV28 with TRBJ2-7; no definite D call. This CDR3 spans 12 amino acids. Between the trimmed V and J ends, which lost 5 bases and 9 bases, there was a span of 14 bases. Germline V gene data show CDR1 as MDHEN and CDR2 as SYDVKM. The CDR3 DNA is TGTGCCAGCAGTCAATACTCGACACGGCAGTACTTC. This translates into CASSQYSTRQYF.

The chain combines TRBV4-1 with TRBJ2-7; maybe TRBD1 (5 bases). The CDR3 runs 15 residues. V was trimmed by 4 bases and J by 4 bases, leaving 17 bases between them. Germline V gene data show CDR1 as MGHRA and CDR2 as YSYEKL. CDR3 in amino acids: CASSPSQGSEYEQYF. The DNA of the CDR3 is TGCGCCAGCAGCCCATCGCAGGGTTCGGAGTACGAGCAGTACTTC.

V is TRBV28 and J is TRBJ1-5, with TRBD1 matching over 10 bases. The CDR3 contains 17 residues. The ends lost 3 bases at V and 6 bases at J; junction bases unmatched: 11. CDR1 and CDR2 from the germline V gene are MDHEN and SYDVKM. CDR3 protein: CASSLGPTGGQGQPQHF. The CDR3 nucleotides are TGTGCCAGCAGTTTGGGGCCGACAGGGGGCCAGGGTCAGCCCCAGCATTTT. Supplemented by reference TRBV28 and TRBJ1-5, the full variable domain reads DVKVTQSSRYLVKRTGEKVFLECVQDMDHENMFWYRQDPGLGLRLIYFSYDVKMKEKGDIPEGYSVSREKKERFSLILESASTNQTSMYLCASSLGPTGGQGQPQHFGDGTRLSIL.

In nucleotides, the CDR3 is TGTGCCAGCAGTAGAGGGGGCAATGGCTACACCTTC. Amino acid sequence: CASSRGGNGYTF. This chain connects TRBV6-1 to TRBJ1-2, with 7 bases that match TRBD1. CDR1 MNHNS and CDR2 SASEGT come from the germline V gene. The CDR3 covers 12 residues. Trimming took 5 bases from V and 6 from J; bases not matched to a gene: 3.

A few counts support this clone. The chain has TRBV11-2 and TRBJ2-2, with 13 bases identical to TRBD2. The CDR3 runs 19 residues. J lost 0 bases, V lost 1 base, and 5 bases had no gene match. Germline-derived CDR1 and CDR2 are SGHAT and FQNNGV. The CDR3 loop is CASSLGGLAGPSNTGELFF. CDR3 sequence (DNA): TGTGCCAGCAGCTTAGGGGGACTAGCGGGACCCTCGAACACCGGGGAGCTGTTTTTT.

This clone was found a few times. V is TRBV5-1 and J is TRBJ2-1; 7 bases are a match to TRBD2. Germline V gives CDR1 SGHRS, CDR2 YFSETQ. V lost 0 bases, J lost 8 bases, and 5 bases stayed unmatched. This CDR3 is 14 amino acids long. CDR3 amino acids: CASSLVGGGDEQFF. The CDR3 DNA follows: TGCGCCAGCAGCTTGGTCGGCGGGGGTGATGAGCAGTTCTTC.

V usage is TRBV30 and J usage is TRBJ1-2; 7 bases agree with TRBD1. The V segment lost 3 bases and the J segment 4 bases; nucleotides outside the gene matches: 5. CDR3 length: 13 residues. From germline, CDR1 is GTSNPN and CDR2 SVGIG (reference sequence). DNA for the CDR3: TGTGCCTGGAGACCCGACAGGGTCTATGGCTACACCTTC. Translated: CAWRPDRVYGYTF.

J is TRBJ2-2 and V is TRBV5-1; 9 bases agree with TRBD1. This CDR3 is 15 amino acids long. V shed 1 base and J 7 bases; nucleotides not matched to a gene: 5. In germline, CDR1 is SGHRS, CDR2 YFSETQ. The CDR3 nucleotides read TGCGCCAGCAGCTTGCGGACAGGGGATGGCGGGGAGCTGTTTTTT. Protein product: CASSLRTGDGGELFF.

V is TRBV30 and J is TRBJ1-2, with D perhaps matching TRBD1 (6 bases). Per germline, CDR1 GTSNPN and CDR2 SVGIG (reference sequence). V was cut by 4 bases and J by 0 bases, with 9 bases left in between. The CDR3 has 13 amino acids. CDR3 nucleotide sequence: TGTGCCTGGATAGGGGGAGCTAACTATGGCTACACCTTC. Residues: CAWIGGANYGYTF.

J is TRBJ1-1 and V is TRBV5-5; D remains unclear. The CDR3 runs to 13 residues. V was pared by 3 bases and J by 4 bases, with 10 bases between. Per germline, CDR1 SGHKS and CDR2 YYEKEE (reference sequence). CDR3 nucleotide sequence: TGTGCCAGCAGCTCAACCGGGTCCACTGAAGCTTTCTTT. It translates to CASSSTGSTEAFF.

The chain links TRBV28 to TRBJ2-7, with D tentatively TRBD1 (6 bases). V was clipped by 10 bases and J by 3 bases, with 22 bases between them. The CDR3 sequence is 15 residues long. Germline CDR1 MDHEN, CDR2 SYDVKM. The CDR3 here is CATSPHRDIDYEQYF. In nucleotides, the CDR3 is TGTGCCACCTCACCCCACCGGGACATTGACTACGAGCAGTACTTC.

The rearrangement links TRBV7-2 to TRBJ2-7; D might be TRBD2 (6 bases). The ends were cut back, 7 bases at V and 2 bases at J, with 12 bases in the middle. Germline V CDR1 and CDR2: SGHTA, FQGNSA. The CDR3 runs to 13 residues. CDR3 residues: CASNHPGAYEQYF. The CDR3 nucleotides are TGTGCCAGCAACCACCCGGGAGCCTACGAGCAGTACTTC.

The V gene is TRBV9, the J gene TRBJ1-4; D ambiguous. This CDR3 spans 13 amino acids. The V and J ends lost 0 bases and 4 bases respectively, with 4 bases between them. Per germline, CDR1 SGDLS and CDR2 YYNGEE. CDR3 bases: TGTGCCAGCAGCGTAGGAGGTAATGAAAAACTGTTTTTT. Translated: CASSVGGNEKLFF.

The V gene is TRBV5-1, the J gene TRBJ1-1; 7 bases agree with TRBD1. This CDR3 is built from 13 residues. Looked up from germline, CDR1 is SGHRS and CDR2 is YFSETQ. The V and J ends lost 4 bases and 12 bases, in that order; junction bases with no gene match: 12. The CDR3 DNA reads as TGCGCCAGCAGCGTCGAAGGGGGCTCGGGGTCTTTCTTT. This codes for CASSVEGGSGSFF.

V gene TRBV5-4 combines with J gene TRBJ1-2, with 9 positions matching TRBD1. Germline CDR1 and CDR2: SGHNT and YYREEE (reference sequence). The CDR3 runs 15 residues. V lost 4 bases to trimming and J lost 4 bases; unmatched junction nucleotides: 8. The CDR3 DNA reads TGTGCCAGCAGCATACAGGGGGCGCGGGGCTATGGCTACACCTTC. Its translation: CASSIQGARGYGYTF.

This clone was seen a handful of times. V and J are TRBV5-1 and TRBJ2-5; 12 nucleotides agree with TRBD2. The CDR3 totals 15 residues. Trimming took 0 bases from V and 7 from J; bases not matched to a gene: 4. Per germline, CDR1 SGHRS and CDR2 YFSETQ. The CDR3 DNA sequence: TGCGCCAGCAGCTTGGAGACTAGCGGGAGAGGGACCCAGTACTTC. This translates into CASSLETSGRGTQYF.

This clone was seen only a few times. V and J are TRBV6-6 and TRBJ2-4; D is unclear. CDR3 length: 14 residues. Germline V lookup: CDR1 MNHNY, CDR2 SVGAGI (reference sequence). Trimming left V 6 bases short and J 0 bases short, with 9 bases between. The CDR3 spells CASRPGLAKNIQYF. CDR3 sequence (DNA): TGTGCCAGCAGACCCGGTCTAGCCAAAAACATTCAGTACTTC.